These 16 T cell receptor beta chains were sequenced from one sample in a study of blood T cell repertoires in COVID-19. This table comes from immunoSEQ multiplex PCR, and its TCRdb copy is limited to in-frame clones, with some not included. The sample carries under 250,000 clones, about 83% recorded once. The sequencing input was peripheral blood. These receptors originate from a middle-aged woman who had recovered from COVID-19.

The chain links TRBV15 to TRBJ1-6, with 8 bases lining up with TRBD1. Germline-derived CDR1 and CDR2 are LNHNV and YYDKDF (reference sequence). The CDR3 extends over 16 amino acids. V dropped 0 bases and J dropped 7; count of bases not matched to a gene: 5. This CDR3 is CATSRDIAGGNSPLHF. In DNA, the CDR3 is TGTGCCACCAGCAGAGATATCGCAGGGGGCAATTCACCCCTCCACTTT.

The chain links TRBV6-5 to TRBJ1-1; D perhaps matches TRBD1 (5 bases). Germline CDR1 MNHEY, CDR2 SVGAGI. This CDR3 spans 14 amino acids. V dropped 4 bases and J dropped 1 base, with 10 bases sitting between them. The CDR3 protein is CASSSQGWNTEAFF. The DNA for the CDR3 is TGTGCCAGCAGTTCCCAGGGATGGAACACTGAAGCTTTCTTT.

The chain's CDR3 is CATSRVWGGKGNSPLHF. The CDR3, as DNA: TGTGCCACCAGCAGAGTGTGGGGGGGCAAGGGTAATTCACCCCTCCACTTT. The chain recombines TRBV15 with TRBJ1-6; perhaps TRBD1 as D (6 bases). The V end was cut by 1 base, the J end by 6 bases, with 16 bases between. The CDR3 sequence is 17 residues long. The germline gives CDR1 LNHNV, CDR2 YYDKDF (reference sequence).

This chain joins TRBV5-5 and TRBJ2-1; D unclear. Per germline, CDR1 SGHKS and CDR2 YYEKEE (reference sequence). V lost 1 base to trimming and J lost 4 bases, with 6 bases between them. CDR3 size: 13 residues. The CDR3 sequence: CASSLLAYNEQFF. As DNA, the CDR3 is TGTGCCAGCAGCTTGTTAGCTTACAATGAGCAGTTCTTC.

The V gene is TRBV25-1, the J gene TRBJ1-3; D not certain. CDR3 length: 13 amino acids. The V end was cut by 6 bases, the J end by 4 bases, with 10 bases between. Germline values: CDR1 MGHDK, CDR2 SYGVNS. This CDR3 is CASRSSGGNTIYF. The CDR3 DNA sequence: TGTGCCAGCAGATCTAGTGGGGGAAACACCATATATTTT.

The V call is TRBV11-2, the J call TRBJ2-1; TRBD2 is a possible D gene (5 bases). Trimming removed 5 bases from V and 0 bases from J, with 11 bases in between. This CDR3 is 15 amino acids long. Germline V CDR1 and CDR2: SGHAT, FQNNGV. The CDR3 DNA reads as TGTGCCAGCAGCCCCCAGCGGAGCTCCTACAATGAGCAGTTCTTC. It codes for CASSPQRSSYNEQFF.

The rearrangement uses TRBV24-1 and TRBJ2-2; possibly TRBD1 for D (6 bases). The germline V gene has CDR1 KGHDR and CDR2 SFDVKD. V was trimmed by 3 bases and J by 1 base, leaving 14 bases between them. This CDR3 contains 17 residues. CDR3 nucleotides: TGTGCCACCAGTGATCCCCGCAGGGGCGTGAACACCGGGGAGCTGTTTTTT. It encodes CATSDPRRGVNTGELFF.

The rearrangement uses TRBV25-1 and TRBJ1-2; no definite D call. V lost 5 bases, J lost 1 base, and 5 bases lay in between. The length of the CDR3 is 12 residues. From germline, CDR1 is MGHDK and CDR2 SYGVNS. CDR3 sequence: CASSRSNYGYTF. The CDR3 region has the DNA TGTGCCAGCAGTAGGAGTAACTATGGCTACACCTTC.

V usage is TRBV18 and J usage is TRBJ2-1; 15 bases agree with TRBD2. Germline assignment: CDR1 KGHSH and CDR2 LQKENI. CDR3 length: 15 amino acids. V trimming: 6 bases; J trimming: 10 bases; junction bases outside the gene matches: 7. This chain's CDR3 is CASSLRTSGGGEQFF. The DNA for the CDR3 is TGTGCCAGCTCTCTGCGGACTAGCGGGGGGGGAGAGCAGTTCTTC.

The chain uses TRBV12-3 or TRBV12-4 and TRBJ1-5; 7 bases agree with TRBD1. This CDR3 has 13 residues. After removal of 6 bases from V and 7 bases from J, the junction contained 6 bases not matched to a gene. This CDR3 is CASRTGAGQPQHF. CDR3 nucleotides: TGTGCCAGCAGAACAGGGGCAGGGCAGCCCCAGCATTTT.

The chain carries TRBV5-5 and TRBJ2-1; 8 nucleotides match TRBD1. CDR3 size: 16 residues. Trimming removed 3 bases from V and 2 bases from J; junction bases left unmatched: 7. Germline V gene sequence: CDR1 SGHKS, CDR2 YYEKEE (reference sequence). CDR3 amino acids: CASSSDRGLAYNEQFF. The CDR3 DNA reads as TGTGCCAGCAGCTCAGACAGGGGCCTTGCCTACAATGAGCAGTTCTTC.

The J gene is TRBJ2-2, the V gene TRBV28, with D possibly being TRBD1 (5 bases). This CDR3 region has 15 residues. The germline CDR1 and CDR2 sequences are MDHEN and SYDVKM. Trimming removed 4 bases from V and 2 bases from J, with 11 bases in between. In nucleotides, the CDR3 is TGTGCCAGCAGTTCGGACACACATAACACCGGGGAGCTGTTTTTT. This translates into CASSSDTHNTGELFF.

This rearrangement joins TRBV6-5 to TRBJ2-7; tentatively, D is TRBD1 (5 bases). CDR3 length: 12 amino acids. V gave up 4 bases and J gave up 4 bases, with 8 bases separating them. The germline gives CDR1 MNHEY, CDR2 SVGAGI. This CDR3 reads CASSFKGYEQYF. CDR3 bases: TGTGCCAGCAGTTTCAAGGGGTACGAGCAGTACTTC.

The chain links TRBV15 to TRBJ1-2; 7 nucleotides line up with TRBD1. Trimming removed 6 bases from V and 0 bases from J; junction bases left unmatched: 7. This CDR3 spans 15 amino acids. CDR1 is LNHNV and CDR2 is YYDKDF in the germline V gene (reference sequence). The CDR3 DNA reads TGTGCCACCAGTGAGGGGGCGTTAGCTAACTATGGCTACACCTTC. As protein: CATSEGALANYGYTF.

The chain links TRBV6-2 or TRBV6-3 to TRBJ2-3; 10 positions agree with TRBD2. The CDR3 sequence is 14 residues long. Germline CDR1 reads MNHEY; CDR2 reads SVGEGT. The V gene end was trimmed by 5 bases and the J gene end by 4 bases; junction bases not matched to a gene: 3. The CDR3 nucleotides are TGTGCCAGCAGTCGGACTAGCGGACCAGATACGCAGTATTTT. Translating it yields CASSRTSGPDTQYF.

V gene TRBV6-1 combines with J gene TRBJ1-5, with D uncertain. The CDR3 loop spans 13 amino acids. Germline V gene data show CDR1 as MNHNS and CDR2 as SASEGT. Trimming stripped 3 bases from V and 7 bases from J, with 10 bases between. The CDR3 bases are TGTGCCAGCAGTGACAGTCCTCTCCAGCCCCAGCATTTT. Amino acid sequence: CASSDSPLQPQHF.